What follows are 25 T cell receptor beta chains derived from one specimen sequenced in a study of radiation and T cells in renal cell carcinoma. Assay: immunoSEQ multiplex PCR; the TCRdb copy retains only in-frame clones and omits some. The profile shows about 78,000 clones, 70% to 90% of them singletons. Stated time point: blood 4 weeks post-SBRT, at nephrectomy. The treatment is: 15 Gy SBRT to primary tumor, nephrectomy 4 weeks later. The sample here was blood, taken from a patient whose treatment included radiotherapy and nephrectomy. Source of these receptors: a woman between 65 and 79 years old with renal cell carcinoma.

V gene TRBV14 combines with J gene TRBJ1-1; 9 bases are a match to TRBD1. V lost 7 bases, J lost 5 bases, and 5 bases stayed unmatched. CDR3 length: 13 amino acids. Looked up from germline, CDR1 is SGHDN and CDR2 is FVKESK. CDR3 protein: CASNTGGGTEAFF. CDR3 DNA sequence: TGTGCCAGCAACACAGGGGGCGGAACTGAAGCTTTCTTT. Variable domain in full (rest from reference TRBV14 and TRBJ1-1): EAGVTQFPSHSVIEKGQTVTLRCDPISGHDNLYWYRRVMGKEIKFLLHFVKESKQDESGMPNNRFLAERTGGTYSTLKVQPAELEDSGVYFCASNTGGGTEAFFGQGTRLTVV.

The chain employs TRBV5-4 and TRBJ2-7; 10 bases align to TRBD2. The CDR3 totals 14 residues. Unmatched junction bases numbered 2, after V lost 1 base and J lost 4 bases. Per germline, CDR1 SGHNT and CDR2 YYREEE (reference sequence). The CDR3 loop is CASSLSGGAYEQYF. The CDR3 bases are TGTGCCAGCAGCTTGAGCGGGGGGGCTTACGAGCAGTACTTC.

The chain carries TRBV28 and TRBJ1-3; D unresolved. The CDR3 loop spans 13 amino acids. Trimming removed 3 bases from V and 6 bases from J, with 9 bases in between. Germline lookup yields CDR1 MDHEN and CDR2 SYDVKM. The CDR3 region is CASSLGRVNTIYF. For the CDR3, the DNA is TGTGCCAGCAGTTTGGGCAGAGTAAACACCATATATTTT.

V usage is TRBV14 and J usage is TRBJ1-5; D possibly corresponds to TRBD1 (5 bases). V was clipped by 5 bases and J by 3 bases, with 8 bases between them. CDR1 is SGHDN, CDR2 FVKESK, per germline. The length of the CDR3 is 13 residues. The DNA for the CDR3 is TGTGCCAGCAGCTGGGGACCCAATCAGCCCCAGCATTTT. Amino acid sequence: CASSWGPNQPQHF. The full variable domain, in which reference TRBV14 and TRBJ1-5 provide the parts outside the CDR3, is EAGVTQFPSHSVIEKGQTVTLRCDPISGHDNLYWYRRVMGKEIKFLLHFVKESKQDESGMPNNRFLAERTGGTYSTLKVQPAELEDSGVYFCASSWGPNQPQHFGDGTRLSIL.

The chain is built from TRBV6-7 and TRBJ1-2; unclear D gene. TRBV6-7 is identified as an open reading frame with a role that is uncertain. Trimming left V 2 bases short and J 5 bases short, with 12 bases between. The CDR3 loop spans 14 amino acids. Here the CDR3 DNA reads TGTGCCAGCAGTTACCCCGGAGGGAATTATGGCTACACCTTC. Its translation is CASSYPGGNYGYTF.

The CDR3 spells CASSFSRQGGEAFF. The CDR3 bases are TGTGCCAGCAGTTTCTCAAGACAGGGTGGTGAAGCTTTCTTT. The genes are TRBV27 and TRBJ1-1; 7 bases are shared with TRBD1. CDR3 size: 14 residues. The trim removed 3 bases at V and 7 bases at J, leaving 8 bases unmatched. Germline lookup yields CDR1 MNHEY and CDR2 SMNVEV (reference sequence).

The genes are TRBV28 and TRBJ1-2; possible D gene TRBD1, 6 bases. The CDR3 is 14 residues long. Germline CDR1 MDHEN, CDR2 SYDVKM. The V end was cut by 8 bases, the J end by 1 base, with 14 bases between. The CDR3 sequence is CASQATGYNYGYTF. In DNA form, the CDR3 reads TGTGCCAGCCAGGCGACAGGATATAACTATGGCTACACCTTC.

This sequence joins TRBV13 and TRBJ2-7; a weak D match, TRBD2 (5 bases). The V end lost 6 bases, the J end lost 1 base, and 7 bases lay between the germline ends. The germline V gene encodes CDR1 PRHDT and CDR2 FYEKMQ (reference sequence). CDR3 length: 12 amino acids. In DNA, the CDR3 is TGTGCCAGCAGTCGCGGGTCCTACGAGCAGTACTTC. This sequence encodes CASSRGSYEQYF.

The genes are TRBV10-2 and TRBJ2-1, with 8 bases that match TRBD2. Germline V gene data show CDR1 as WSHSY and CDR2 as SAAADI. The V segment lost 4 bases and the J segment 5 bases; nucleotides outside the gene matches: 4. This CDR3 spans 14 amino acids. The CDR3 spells CASSVSGVHNEQFF. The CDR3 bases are TGCGCCAGCAGTGTTAGCGGGGTCCACAATGAGCAGTTCTTC.

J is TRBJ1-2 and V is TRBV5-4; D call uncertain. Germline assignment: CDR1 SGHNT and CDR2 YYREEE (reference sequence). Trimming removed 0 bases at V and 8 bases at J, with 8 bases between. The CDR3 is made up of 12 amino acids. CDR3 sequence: CASSLAAGGYTF. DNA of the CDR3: TGTGCCAGCAGCTTGGCGGCCGGGGGCTACACCTTC.

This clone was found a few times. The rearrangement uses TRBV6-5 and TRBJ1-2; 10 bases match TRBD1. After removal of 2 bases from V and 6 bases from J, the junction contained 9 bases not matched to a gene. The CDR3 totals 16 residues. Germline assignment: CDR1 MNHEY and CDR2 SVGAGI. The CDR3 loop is CASSYIGQGGVDGYTF. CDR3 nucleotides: TGTGCCAGCAGTTACATTGGACAGGGGGGAGTTGATGGCTACACCTTC.

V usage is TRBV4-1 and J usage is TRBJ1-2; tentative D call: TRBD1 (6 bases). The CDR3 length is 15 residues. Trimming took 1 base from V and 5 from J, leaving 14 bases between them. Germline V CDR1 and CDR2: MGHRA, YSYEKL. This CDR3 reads CASSQAIKGEYGYTF. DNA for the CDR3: TGCGCCAGCAGCCAAGCGATCAAGGGGGAGTATGGCTACACCTTC.

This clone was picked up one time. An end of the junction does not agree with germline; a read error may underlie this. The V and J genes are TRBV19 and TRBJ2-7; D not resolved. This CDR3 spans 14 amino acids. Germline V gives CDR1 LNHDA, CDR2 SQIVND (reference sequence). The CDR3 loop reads CASSAPLRSYKQYF. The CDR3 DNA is TGTGCCAGTAGTGCCCCCTTGCGGAGCTACAAGCAGTACTTC. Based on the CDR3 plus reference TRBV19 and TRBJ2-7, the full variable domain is DGGITQSPKYLFRKEGQNVTLSCEQNLNHDAMYWYRQDPGQGLRLIYYSQIVNDFQKGDIAEGYSVSREKKESFPLTVTSAQKNPTAFYLCASSAPLRSYKQYFGPGTRLTVT.

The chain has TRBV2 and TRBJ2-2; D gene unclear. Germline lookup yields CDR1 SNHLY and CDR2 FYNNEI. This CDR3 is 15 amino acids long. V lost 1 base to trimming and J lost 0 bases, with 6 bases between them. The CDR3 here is CASSEVRPNTGELFF. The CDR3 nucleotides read TGTGCCAGCAGTGAAGTCCGGCCGAACACCGGGGAGCTGTTTTTT.

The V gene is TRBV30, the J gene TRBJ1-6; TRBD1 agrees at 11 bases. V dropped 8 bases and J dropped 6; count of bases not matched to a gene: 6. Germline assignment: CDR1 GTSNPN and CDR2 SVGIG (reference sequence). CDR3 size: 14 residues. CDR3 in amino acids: CATRDRGFNSPLHF. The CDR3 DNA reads TGTGCCACGAGGGACAGGGGGTTTAATTCACCCCTCCACTTT.

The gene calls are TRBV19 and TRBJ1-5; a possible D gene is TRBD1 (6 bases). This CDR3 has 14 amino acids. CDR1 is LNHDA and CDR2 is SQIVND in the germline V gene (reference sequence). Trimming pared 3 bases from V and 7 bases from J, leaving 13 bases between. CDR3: CASSIGQGRQPQHF. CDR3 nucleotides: TGTGCCAGTAGTATTGGGCAGGGGAGGCAGCCCCAGCATTTT.

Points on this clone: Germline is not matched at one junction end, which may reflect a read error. CDR3 residues: CASSSQGTGHQLQHF. The CDR3 region has the DNA TGTGCCAGCAGCTCCCAAGGGACAGGGCACCAGCTCCAGCATTTT. V and J are TRBV5-6 and TRBJ1-5; 9 positions match TRBD1. The V gene's germline CDR1 is SGHDT and CDR2 YYEEEE. The CDR3 consists of 15 residues.

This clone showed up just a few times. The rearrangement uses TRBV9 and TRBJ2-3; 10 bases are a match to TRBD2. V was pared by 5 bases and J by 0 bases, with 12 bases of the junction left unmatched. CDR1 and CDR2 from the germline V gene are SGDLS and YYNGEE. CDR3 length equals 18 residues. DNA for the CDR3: TGTGCCAGCAGTTTAGCGGGGGGTTTCCCACTTAGCACAGATACGCAGTATTTT. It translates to CASSLAGGFPLSTDTQYF.

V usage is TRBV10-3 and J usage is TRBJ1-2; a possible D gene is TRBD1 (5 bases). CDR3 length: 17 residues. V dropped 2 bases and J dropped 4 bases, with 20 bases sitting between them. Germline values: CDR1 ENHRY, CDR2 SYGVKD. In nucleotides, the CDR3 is TGTGCCATCAGTGAGATGGGGGTCTGGGCTATGGGCTATGGCTACACCTTC. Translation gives CAISEMGVWAMGYGYTF.

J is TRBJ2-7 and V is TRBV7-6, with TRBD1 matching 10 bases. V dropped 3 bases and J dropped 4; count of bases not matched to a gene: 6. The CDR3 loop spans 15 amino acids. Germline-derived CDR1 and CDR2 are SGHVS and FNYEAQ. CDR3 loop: CASSLGDRGVYEQYF. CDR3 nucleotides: TGTGCCAGCAGCTTGGGGGACAGGGGAGTATACGAGCAGTACTTC.

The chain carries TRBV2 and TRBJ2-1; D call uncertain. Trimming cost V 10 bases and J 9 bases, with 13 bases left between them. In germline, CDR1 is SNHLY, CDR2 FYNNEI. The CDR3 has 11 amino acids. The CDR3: CATLQVGEQFF. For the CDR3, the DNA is TGTGCCACCCTCCAAGTTGGTGAGCAGTTCTTC.

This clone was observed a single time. CDR3 bases: TGCAGCGTACTAGCGGGGGACTATAGGATTCAGTACTTC. Residues: CSVLAGDYRIQYF. The V and J genes are TRBV29-1 and TRBJ2-4; 11 bases line up with TRBD2. Trimming cost V 6 bases and J 10 bases; bases outside gene matches: 8. The V gene's germline CDR1 is SQVTM and CDR2 ANQGSEA. The CDR3 is made up of 13 amino acids.

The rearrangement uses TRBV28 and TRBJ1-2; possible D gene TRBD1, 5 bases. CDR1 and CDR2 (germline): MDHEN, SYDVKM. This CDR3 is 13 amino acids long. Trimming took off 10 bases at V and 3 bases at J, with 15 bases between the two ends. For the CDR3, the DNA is TGTGCCATCCTACAGGACAAGGACTATGGCTACACCTTC. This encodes CAILQDKDYGYTF.

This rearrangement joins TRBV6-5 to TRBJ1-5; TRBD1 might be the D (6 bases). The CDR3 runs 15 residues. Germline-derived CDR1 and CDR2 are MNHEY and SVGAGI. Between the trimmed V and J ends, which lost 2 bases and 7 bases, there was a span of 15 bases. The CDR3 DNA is TGTGCCAGCAGTTACGGGCAGGGGATTTTACAGCCCCAGCATTTT. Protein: CASSYGQGILQPQHF.

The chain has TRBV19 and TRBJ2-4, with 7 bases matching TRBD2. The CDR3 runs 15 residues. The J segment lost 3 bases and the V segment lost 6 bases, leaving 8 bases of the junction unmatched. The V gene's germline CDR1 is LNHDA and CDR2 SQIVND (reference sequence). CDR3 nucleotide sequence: TGTGCCAGTAGCCCTGACTCGGGGGGCAAAAACATTCAGTACTTC. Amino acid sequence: CASSPDSGGKNIQYF.